This T cell receptor beta chain was captured in a study of regulatory T cells in long-lasting Graves disease. This CDR3 is 14 amino acids long. V lost 1 base and J 4 bases, leaving 10 bases between the germline ends. The germline gives CDR1 LNHDA, CDR2 SQIVND (reference sequence). General study findings and limits: Under persistent disease, TRBV28, TRBJ1-2 and TRBJ2-5 were used preferentially.

HTBI primers from iRepertoire and Arm-PCR of CDR3 regions yielded the TCR beta libraries. TCRdb called the multiplex PCR reads again in MiXCR, with one record for every CDR3 protein. Of 600,000 to 800,000 distinct CDR3 sequences detected, around 30% appear once; the ten largest clones hold 40% to 50%. Noted time point: persistent/refractory GD, antithyroid drugs over 5 years with positive TRAb. Making the TCR library involved RNA that had been extracted from PBMCs. On this clonotype: As yet, its antigen is unknown.

The sample in question was peripheral blood mononuclear cells (PBMCs), obtained when the disease was refractory, from a patient treated with antithyroid drugs. The chain has TRBV19 and TRBJ1-2; D not resolved. This clonotype was obtained from a female donor with Graves disease. The CDR3 DNA reads TGTGCCAGTAGTATAGTCCGCCGGGTCTATGGCTACACCTTC. Translation gives CASSIVRRVYGYTF.